The clone carrying this TCR beta chain was counted only a few times. This sample is drawn from a study of human T cells and chemical hapten exposure. The library tagged each cDNA molecule with unique molecular identifiers. TCRdb redid the calling of the RACE reads with MiXCR, one entry per CDR3 protein. The sample has approximately 370,000 distinct CDR3 sequences, 5.5% seen once. Time point here: pre-sensitization, week 0. Treatment indicated: therapeutic diphenylcyclopropenone sensitization with weekly scalp DPC. This receptor was identified in a woman younger than 35 with alopecia areata. Some clones in this sample may be carry-over from other donors' samples. The sequencing used whole blood, collected in connection with sensitization to the hapten diphenylcyclopropenone (DPC).

The CDR3 bases are TGTGCCATGGCAGGGGTAGGAGGTCAGCCCCAGCATTTT. This encodes CAMAGVGGQPQHF. The chain joins TRBV2 to TRBJ1-5, with D possibly TRBD1 on 6 matching bases. The CDR3 consists of 13 residues. Trimming removed 10 bases at V and 6 bases at J, with 16 bases between. CDR1 SNHLY and CDR2 FYNNEI come from the germline V gene. Full variable domain (remainder filled in from reference TRBV2 and TRBJ1-5): EPEVTQTPSHQVTQMGQEVILRCVPISNHLYFYWYRQILGQKVEFLVSFYNNEISEKSEIFDDQFSVERPDGSNFTLKIRSTKLEDSAMYFCAMAGVGGQPQHFGDGTRLSIL.